This T cell receptor (beta chain) is drawn from a study of cytomegalovirus exposure and HLA in healthy donors. Overall study context: The platform used for the 120 or so validation repertoires matched that of the approximately 620 first-cohort repertoires, a later analysis reported.

V lost 5 bases, J lost 6 bases, and 11 bases stayed unmatched. There are 15 residues in the CDR3. Germline CDR1 reads LNHDA; CDR2 reads SQIVND (reference sequence). For this clone: The target antigen is unknown.

Regarding the study as a whole: According to a subsequent analysis, TCR clusters from the first cohort were inclined to appear together in the roughly 120 validation repertoires. It was 150 to 200 TCR beta chains that were listed as cytomegalovirus-associated.

The table came from immunoSEQ multiplex PCR; TCRdb's copy has only in-frame clones and leaves some out. The sample contains under 300,000 clones, 86% of which appear only once. The sequenced material came from PBMCs. The origin of this receptor is a young woman in good health and CMV-seropositive. The chain has TRBV19 and TRBJ2-7; 9 bases are a match to TRBD2. The CDR3 sequence: CASSPSPGLAIEQYF. The CDR3 DNA sequence: TGTGCCAGTAGTCCGTCCCCGGGACTAGCAATCGAGCAGTACTTC.